This is a list of T cell receptor beta chains from one sample in a study of CD8 T cells in Susac syndrome. From the immunoSEQ multiplex PCR reads, TCRdb called clonotypes with MiXCR, one entry per CDR3 protein. The table includes over 100,000 distinct CDR3 sequences, about 96% detected once. Sequenced: CD4+ T cells from PBMCs. These receptor sequences come from a human donor in good health. Each CDR3 is given with its conserved first and last residue. D genes are given only for firm matches. Clone size is shown for a subset of rows, as once, few, many or a class of expanded clone.

j_gene | abundance | d_gene | v_gene | CDR3aa | CDR3nt
TRBJ2-5 | . | TRBD1 | TRBV19 | CASTDRDRGRETQYF | TGTGCCAGTACCGACCGCGACAGGGGGCGAGAGACCCAGTACTTC
TRBJ1-1 | . | . | TRBV5-1 | CASSSVPNTEAFF | TGCGCCAGCAGCTCCGTCCCAAACACTGAAGCTTTCTTT
TRBJ2-2 | . | TRBD1 | TRBV6-5 | CASSYGQGVTGELFF | TGTGCCAGCAGTTACGGGCAGGGGGTTACCGGGGAGCTGTTTTTT
TRBJ1-2 | . | . | TRBV9 | CASSTQDYGYTF | TGTGCCAGCAGCACGCAGGACTATGGCTACACCTTC
TRBJ2-2 | . | . | TRBV28 | CASNPGGGSGELFF | TGTGCCAGCAACCCCGGAGGGGGGTCCGGGGAGCTGTTTTTT
TRBJ2-6 | . | . | TRBV7-9 | CASSLTTTNVLTF | TGTGCCAGCAGCTTAACCACTACCAACGTCCTGACTTTC
TRBJ1-2 | once | . | TRBV15 | CATSRDGRGDGYTF | TGTGCCACCAGCAGAGACGGACGAGGAGATGGCTACACCTTC
TRBJ1-5 | . | . | TRBV20-1 | CSAIPEMNQPQHF | TGCAGTGCTATTCCCGAGATGAATCAGCCCCAGCATTTT
TRBJ2-1 | . | TRBD1 | TRBV12-3/TRBV12-4 | CASSPSYGQGKYNEQFF | TGTGCCAGCAGTCCGTCCTACGGACAGGGGAAGTACAATGAGCAGTTCTTC
TRBJ1-2 | . | . | TRBV5-1 | CASSPRGGNGYTF | TGCGCCAGCAGCCCAAGAGGGGGAAACGGCTACACCTTC
TRBJ1-5 | . | . | TRBV12-3/TRBV12-4 | CASSFRGNSNQPQHF | TGTGCCAGCAGTTTTCGGGGAAATAGCAATCAGCCCCAGCATTTT
TRBJ2-7 | . | TRBD1 | TRBV20-1 | CSARDSGGYEQYF | TGCAGTGCTAGAGACTCAGGGGGATACGAGCAGTACTTC
TRBJ2-7 | . | TRBD2 | TRBV9 | CASSGGGHTYEQYF | TGTGCCAGCAGCGGCGGGGGGCACACTTACGAGCAGTACTTC
TRBJ1-4 | . | . | TRBV5-1 | CASSSGPNEKLFF | TGCGCCAGCAGCTCTGGACCTAATGAAAAACTGTTTTTT
TRBJ2-1 | . | . | TRBV6-2/TRBV6-3 | CASSQSNEQFF | TGTGCCAGCAGCCAATCGAATGAGCAGTTCTTC
TRBJ2-5 | . | . | TRBV29-1 | CSVDSNRARKETQYF | TGCAGCGTTGACTCCAACAGGGCAAGGAAAGAGACCCAGTACTTC
TRBJ2-5 | . | . | TRBV5-1 | CASSSDPQETQYF | TGCGCCAGCAGCTCGGACCCCCAAGAGACCCAGTACTTC
TRBJ2-4 | . | TRBD2 | TRBV3-1 | CASTTGGINIQYF | TGTGCCAGCACCACGGGGGGGATAAACATTCAGTACTTC
TRBJ2-1 | once | . | TRBV4-2 | CASSPVGNEQFF | TGTGCCAGCAGCCCGGTGGGGAATGAGCAGTTCTTC
TRBJ2-1 | . | TRBD2 | TRBV4-1 | CASSQVPGSLAGGFYNEQFF | TGCGCCAGCAGCCAAGTCCCAGGGTCTCTAGCGGGGGGCTTCTACAATGAGCAGTTCTTC
TRBJ2-2 | . | TRBD2 | TRBV5-1 | CASSGTSGANTGELFF | TGCGCCAGCAGCGGGACTAGCGGGGCGAACACCGGGGAGCTGTTTTTT
TRBJ2-7 | . | . | TRBV6-2/TRBV6-3 | CASSSLNDGRFYEQYF | TGTGCCAGCAGTTCCCTAAATGATGGCAGATTCTACGAGCAGTACTTC
TRBJ1-5 | . | . | TRBV20-1 | CSARDFGGAQPQHF | TGCAGTGCTAGAGATTTTGGGGGTGCTCAGCCCCAGCATTTT
TRBJ2-3 | . | . | TRBV30 | CAWSIGLAPGTDTQYF | TGTGCCTGGAGCATTGGTCTGGCGCCCGGCACAGATACGCAGTATTTT
TRBJ1-5 | . | . | TRBV12-3/TRBV12-4 | CASAAGDNQPQHF | TGTGCCAGCGCGGCAGGGGATAATCAGCCCCAGCATTTT
TRBJ2-6 | . | . | TRBV29-1 | CSVRIPEGANVLTF | TGCAGCGTTCGCATACCGGAGGGGGCCAACGTCCTGACTTTC
TRBJ2-5 | . | . | TRBV7-2 | CASSLGGGAETQYF | TGTGCCAGCAGCTTAGGGGGCGGGGCAGAGACCCAGTACTTC
TRBJ2-7 | . | . | TRBV29-1 | CSVEAYDSPDKQYF | TGCAGCGTTGAAGCGTACGACAGCCCGGATAAGCAGTACTTC
TRBJ1-1 | . | . | TRBV30 | CAWSPVDPSGQKNTEAFF | TGTGCCTGGAGTCCTGTAGACCCGTCCGGACAGAAGAACACTGAAGCTTTCTTT
TRBJ2-2 | . | . | TRBV5-6 | CASSWGLAETGELFF | TGTGCCAGCAGCTGGGGGTTAGCGGAAACCGGGGAGCTGTTTTTT
TRBJ2-4 | . | . | TRBV5-1 | CASSLEQGIQYF | TGCGCCAGCAGCTTGGAGCAGGGCATTCAGTACTTC
TRBJ2-5 | . | TRBD2 | TRBV6-5 | CASSYSTSGGRGETQYF | TGTGCCAGCAGTTACTCGACTAGCGGGGGTCGTGGAGAGACCCAGTACTTC
TRBJ2-6 | . | . | TRBV5-1 | CASSPEGVYSGANVLTF | TGCGCCAGCAGCCCCGAGGGGGTTTATTCCGGGGCCAACGTCCTGACTTTC
TRBJ2-2 | once | . | TRBV7-9 | CASSSAAALNTGELFF | TGTGCCAGCAGCTCGGCAGCCGCTTTGAACACCGGGGAGCTGTTTTTT
TRBJ2-1 | . | . | TRBV29-1 | CSVEGRVGQFF | TGCAGCGTTGAAGGGCGAGTTGGGCAGTTCTTC
TRBJ1-2 | . | . | TRBV27 | CASSFSGTKGGYTF | TGTGCCAGCAGTTTCTCCGGGACAAAGGGTGGCTACACCTTC
TRBJ2-5 | . | TRBD1 | TRBV5-4 | CASSPPTGKETQYF | TGTGCCAGCAGCCCCCCGACAGGGAAGGAGACCCAGTACTTC
TRBJ2-2 | . | . | TRBV20-1 | CSARVTGVSGELFF | TGCAGTGCTAGAGTGACGGGCGTCTCCGGGGAGCTGTTTTTT
TRBJ2-7 | . | . | TRBV7-3 | CASSLRGGEQYF | TGTGCCAGCAGCCTCCGGGGCGGCGAGCAGTACTTC
TRBJ2-3 | . | . | TRBV29-1 | CSVSGNTDTQYF | TGCAGCGTCTCCGGCAACACAGATACGCAGTATTTT
TRBJ1-5 | . | . | TRBV19 | CASSPTTVQPQHF | TGTGCCAGTAGTCCCACAACCGTTCAGCCCCAGCATTTT
TRBJ2-6 | . | . | TRBV29-1 | CSVAESGANVLTF | TGCAGCGTTGCAGAATCCGGGGCCAACGTCCTGACTTTC
TRBJ2-7 | . | . | TRBV15 | CATSRDTAEQSYEQYF | TGTGCCACCAGCAGAGATACGGCGGAACAATCCTACGAGCAGTACTTC
TRBJ2-6 | . | . | TRBV2 | CASRELSSGANVLTF | TGTGCCAGCAGAGAATTGAGCTCTGGGGCCAACGTCCTGACTTTC
TRBJ2-5 | . | . | TRBV20-1 | CSAPTSQDTQYF | TGCAGTGCTCCGACTTCTCAGGATACCCAGTACTTC